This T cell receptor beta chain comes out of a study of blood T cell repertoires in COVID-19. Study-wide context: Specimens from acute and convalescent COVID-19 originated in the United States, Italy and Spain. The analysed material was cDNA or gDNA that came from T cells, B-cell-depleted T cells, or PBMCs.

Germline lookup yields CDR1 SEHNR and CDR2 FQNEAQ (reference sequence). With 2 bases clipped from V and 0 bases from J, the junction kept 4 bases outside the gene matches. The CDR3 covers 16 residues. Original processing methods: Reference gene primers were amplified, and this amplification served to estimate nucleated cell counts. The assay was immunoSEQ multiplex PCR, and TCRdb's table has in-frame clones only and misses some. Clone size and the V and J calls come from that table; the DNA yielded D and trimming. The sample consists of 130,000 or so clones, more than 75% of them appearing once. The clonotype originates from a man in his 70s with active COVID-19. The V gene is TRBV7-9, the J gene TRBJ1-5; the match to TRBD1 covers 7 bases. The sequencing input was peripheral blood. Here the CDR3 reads CASSLSRGISNQPQHF. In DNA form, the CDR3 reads TGTGCCAGCAGCTTATCCAGGGGGATTAGCAATCAGCCCCAGCATTTT.